The rows below give T cell receptor beta chains drawn from one sample of a study of blood T cell repertoires in COVID-19. Generated by immunoSEQ multiplex PCR, the TCRdb table keeps only in-frame clones and is missing some. The repertoire consists of about 260,000 clones, with about 87% occurring once and the leading ten covering approximately 4%. The sequenced sample consisted of PBMCs or T cells enriched from blood (not recorded which). These receptors came from a woman between 25 and 40 years old with acute COVID-19. Each CDR3 is given with its conserved first and last residue. D genes are given only for firm matches. A row's size may be missing; if present it is once, few, many or a size class.

TRBD1 14 NA TRBJ2-7 TRBV9 CASSAGQGANEQYF TGTGCCAGCAGCGCGGGACAGGGGGCGAACGAGCAGTACTTC
TRBD2 19 NA TRBJ2-7 TRBV3-1/TRBV3-2 CASSQVGGSGSMAGYEQYF TGTGCCAGCAGCCAAGTCGGAGGTAGCGGGAGTATGGCTGGCTACGAGCAGTACTTC
TRBD1 15 NA TRBJ1-4 TRBV18 CASSSGQGPGEKLFF TGTGCCAGCTCATCAGGACAGGGGCCGGGTGAAAAACTGTTTTTT
NA 13 few TRBJ1-2 TRBV28 CASSFQRGYGYTF TGTGCCAGCAGTTTCCAGAGGGGGTATGGCTACACCTTC
NA 15 NA TRBJ1-4 TRBV5-1 CASKAGDATNEKLFF TGCGCCAGCAAGGCAGGGGATGCAACTAATGAAAAACTGTTTTTT
TRBD2 15 NA TRBJ2-2 TRBV6-5 CASRALAGDAGELFF TGTGCCAGCAGAGCACTAGCGGGAGACGCCGGGGAGCTGTTTTTT
TRBD1 18 NA TRBJ1-2 TRBV19 CASSIYFGQAGAHYGYTF TGTGCCAGTAGTATCTACTTTGGACAGGCCGGAGCCCACTATGGCTACACCTTC
TRBD1 14 NA TRBJ1-6 TRBV13 CASRPDRASSPLHF TGTGCCAGCAGACCCGACAGGGCCAGCTCACCCCTCCACTTT
NA 14 few TRBJ1-5 TRBV19 CASDTRDSNQPQHF TGTGCCAGCGATACCAGGGATAGCAATCAGCCCCAGCATTTT
NA 15 NA TRBJ2-4 TRBV6-1 CASSDGGDPKNIQYF TGTGCCAGCAGTGACGGGGGAGACCCCAAAAACATTCAGTACTTC
NA 13 NA TRBJ2-5 TRBV5-1 CASCQGSRETQYF TGCGCCAGCTGCCAGGGATCTAGAGAGACCCAGTACTTC
NA 13 NA TRBJ2-1 TRBV5-1 CASSLGTPAEQFF TGCGCCAGCAGCTTGGGGACTCCCGCTGAGCAGTTCTTC
NA 16 NA TRBJ1-5 TRBV10-3 CAISKTDAGSNQPQHF TGTGCCATCAGCAAGACAGACGCCGGGAGCAATCAGCCCCAGCATTTT
NA 13 NA TRBJ2-1 TRBV5-4 CASSLDAQGEQFF TGTGCCAGCAGCTTGGATGCACAGGGTGAGCAGTTCTTC
NA 11 NA TRBJ2-7 TRBV9 CASKEAGEQYF TGTGCCAGCAAGGAGGCAGGAGAGCAGTACTTC
NA 13 once TRBJ1-4 TRBV2 CASSDRGNEKLFF TGTGCCAGCAGTGACAGGGGTAACGAAAAACTGTTTTTT
TRBD1 16 few TRBJ2-3 TRBV7-2 CASSYGQGPSTDTQYF TGTGCCAGCAGCTATGGACAGGGCCCCAGCACAGATACGCAGTATTTT
NA 16 NA TRBJ1-5 TRBV2 CASSEAEQVLDQPQHF TGTGCCAGCAGTGAAGCGGAGCAAGTCTTAGATCAGCCCCAGCATTTT
TRBD2 15 NA TRBJ2-1 TRBV7-6 CASSKMGLEVSEQFF TGTGCCAGCAGCAAAATGGGACTAGAGGTCTCTGAGCAGTTCTTC
TRBD2 18 NA TRBJ2-2 TRBV10-3 CAISDRLAGGGNTGELFF TGTGCCATCAGTGACAGACTAGCGGGAGGGGGGAACACCGGGGAGCTGTTTTTT
TRBD1 11 NA TRBJ2-5 TRBV6-5 CASGTGETQYF TGTGCCAGCGGGACAGGAGAGACCCAGTACTTC
TRBD1 17 NA TRBJ1-1 TRBV28 CASSPRTGIWGNTEAFF TGTGCCAGCAGTCCCAGGACAGGGATTTGGGGAAACACTGAAGCTTTCTTT
NA 14 NA TRBJ2-5 TRBV6-6 CASSYSTFQETQYF TGTGCCAGCAGTTACTCGACATTCCAAGAGACCCAGTACTTC
TRBD1 15 NA TRBJ2-7 TRBV6-5 CASRPRDRVVYEQYF TGTGCCAGCAGGCCCCGGGACAGGGTAGTATACGAGCAGTACTTC
TRBD2 19 NA TRBJ2-2 TRBV14 CASSQENRGLASNTGELFF TGTGCCAGCAGCCAAGAGAATAGGGGACTAGCGTCAAACACCGGGGAGCTGTTTTTT
NA 16 NA TRBJ2-7 TRBV10-3 CAISESSQGKGYEQYF TGTGCCATCAGTGAGTCGTCGCAAGGGAAGGGGTACGAGCAGTACTTC
NA 12 once TRBJ2-7 TRBV28 CASSLSAYEQYF TGTGCCAGCAGTTTATCGGCCTACGAGCAGTACTTC
TRBD2 16 NA TRBJ2-1 TRBV6-6 CASRDLRAGTYNEQFF TGTGCCAGCAGAGATCTGAGAGCGGGAACTTACAATGAGCAGTTCTTC
NA 15 NA TRBJ1-2 TRBV19 CASSTGGGANYGYTF TGTGCCAGTAGTACTGGTGGGGGCGCTAACTATGGCTACACCTTC
TRBD2 14 NA TRBJ2-7 TRBV7-2 CASSPGLAGDEQYF TGTGCCAGCAGCCCAGGGCTAGCGGGAGACGAGCAGTACTTC
NA 15 NA TRBJ1-2 TRBV5-4 CASSSRDIPNYGYTF TGTGCCAGCAGCTCCCGGGACATACCAAACTATGGCTACACCTTC
NA 14 NA TRBJ2-5 TRBV9 CASSRANYQETQYF TGTGCCAGCAGCCGCGCCAACTACCAAGAGACCCAGTACTTC
NA 16 NA TRBJ2-1 TRBV27 CASSLSGGISYNEQFF TGTGCCAGCAGTTTATCAGGCGGGATATCCTACAATGAGCAGTTCTTC
NA 13 few TRBJ1-2 TRBV11-2 CASSLELSYGYTF TGTGCCAGCAGCTTAGAGTTGAGCTATGGCTACACCTTC
TRBD2 15 NA TRBJ2-3 TRBV9 CASSGLAGEIDTQYF TGTGCCAGCAGCGGACTAGCGGGAGAAATAGATACGCAGTATTTT
NA 14 NA TRBJ2-7 TRBV27 CASSSSGTSYEQYF TGTGCCAGCAGTTCCTCCGGGACAAGCTACGAGCAGTACTTC
NA 15 NA TRBJ1-3 TRBV28 CASSLLDRMLNTIYF TGTGCCAGCAGTCTTTTAGACAGGATGCTAAACACCATATATTTT
TRBD1 12 once TRBJ1-5 TRBV28 CASQGGGQPQHF TGTGCCAGTCAGGGGGGAGGTCAGCCCCAGCATTTT
NA 12 once TRBJ1-2 TRBV28 CASSFRVGGYTF TGTGCCAGCAGTTTCAGGGTTGGCGGCTACACCTTC
TRBD1 14 NA TRBJ2-1 TRBV2 CASSEQGQGNEQFF TGTGCCAGCAGTGAACAGGGACAGGGGAATGAGCAGTTCTTC
NA 17 NA TRBJ2-5 TRBV18 CASSPPVLSGGQETQYF TGTGCCAGCTCACCACCGGTATTGTCAGGGGGGCAAGAGACCCAGTACTTC
TRBD1 15 NA TRBJ1-2 TRBV10-2 CASSESRTGNYGYTF TGCGCCAGCAGTGAGTCAAGGACAGGAAACTATGGCTACACCTTC
TRBD1 14 NA TRBJ1-4 TRBV7-2 CASSSDTGGEKLFF TGTGCCAGCAGCTCAGATACAGGGGGGGAAAAACTGTTTTTT
NA 15 NA TRBJ1-5 TRBV10-3 CAISDPNLKGEPQHF TGTGCCATCAGTGACCCCAACCTTAAGGGGGAGCCCCAGCATTTT
TRBD2 17 NA TRBJ2-5 TRBV14 CASSQDLAGGPGETQYF TGTGCCAGCAGCCAAGACTTAGCGGGAGGGCCGGGAGAGACCCAGTACTTC
TRBD1 15 NA TRBJ1-4 TRBV19 CASSIGTGSNEKLFF TGTGCCAGTAGTATCGGGACAGGTTCTAATGAAAAACTGTTTTTT
NA 14 once TRBJ1-5 TRBV19 CASSGRGGDQPQHF TGTGCCAGTAGTGGCCGGGGGGGGGATCAGCCCCAGCATTTT
TRBD2 17 NA TRBJ2-3 TRBV5-1 CASSLKWTSGGTDTQYF TGCGCCAGCAGCTTGAAATGGACTAGCGGGGGAACAGATACGCAGTATTTT
NA 11 NA TRBJ2-7 TRBV19 CATVQGIEQYF TGTGCTACAGTACAGGGAATCGAGCAGTACTTC
NA 12 NA TRBJ1-2 TRBV14 CASRGGGVGYTF TGTGCCAGCAGGGGAGGGGGTGTTGGCTACACCTTC
NA 12 NA TRBJ2-2 TRBV4-2 CASSFRTGELFF TGTGCCAGCAGCTTTAGAACCGGGGAGCTGTTTTTT
NA 15 NA TRBJ1-5 TRBV27 CASSLSSGVAQPQHF TGTGCCAGCAGTTTATCCTCAGGGGTTGCTCAGCCCCAGCATTTT
TRBD2 15 NA TRBJ2-1 TRBV15 CATSQGLAGYNEQFF TGTGCCACCAGCCAGGGACTAGCGGGTTACAATGAGCAGTTCTTC
TRBD2 16 NA TRBJ2-2 TRBV19 CASGTSGGPGTGELFF TGTGCCAGTGGTACTAGCGGAGGACCTGGCACCGGGGAGCTGTTTTTT
NA 15 NA TRBJ2-2 TRBV5-1 CASSFSFGDTGELFF TGCGCCAGCAGCTTCAGCTTCGGGGACACCGGGGAGCTGTTTTTT
TRBD1 15 NA TRBJ1-5 TRBV27 CASRDRGYSNQPQHF TGTGCCAGCCGAGACAGGGGCTATAGCAATCAGCCCCAGCATTTT
NA 15 NA TRBJ1-6 TRBV27 CASTPGSGSNSPLHF TGTGCCAGCACCCCCGGGTCGGGAAGTAATTCACCCCTCCACTTT
TRBD1 14 NA TRBJ2-3 TRBV2 CASRWTGPGDTQYF TGTGCCAGCAGATGGACAGGGCCGGGAGATACGCAGTATTTT
NA 14 NA TRBJ2-1 TRBV5-4 CASSGALTYNEQFF TGTGCCAGCAGCGGGGCATTGACGTACAATGAGCAGTTCTTC
TRBD1 15 few TRBJ1-1 TRBV5-1 CASSLAGTDLTEAFF TGCGCCAGCAGCTTGGCCGGGACAGACTTGACTGAAGCTTTCTTT